Below are 11 T cell receptor beta chains sequenced from a single sample in a study of cytomegalovirus exposure and HLA in healthy donors. Only in-frame clones appear in the TCRdb table, and some are missing; sequencing was by immunoSEQ multiplex PCR. The table shows around 60,000 clones, with 85% to 95% occurring only once. The sequenced sample was PBMCs. These receptors originate from a woman younger than 30 in good health and CMV-seropositive.

CDR3 in DNA: TGTGCCAGCAGCCAGGGGGCGGGGGGGAACCAAGAGACCCAGTACTTC. As protein: CASSQGAGGNQETQYF. V usage is TRBV4-2 and J usage is TRBJ2-5, with TRBD2 identical over 9 bases. The CDR3 spans 16 residues. The trim removed 3 bases at V and 0 bases at J, leaving 5 bases unmatched. Per germline, CDR1 LGHNA and CDR2 YNFKEQ.

This clone was seen just once. This sequence joins TRBV5-6 and TRBJ2-1; TRBD1 aligns across 11 bases. V lost 0 bases and J lost 0; bases outside the gene matches: 2. Germline CDR1 reads SGHDT; CDR2 reads YYEEEE. This CDR3 spans 17 amino acids. CDR3 region: CASSLGTGGHSYNEQFF. The DNA of the CDR3 is TGTGCCAGCAGCTTGGGGACAGGGGGCCACTCCTACAATGAGCAGTTCTTC.

The J gene is TRBJ2-5, the V gene TRBV5-1, with 16 bases lining up with TRBD2. J was trimmed by 4 bases and V by 3 bases; bases with no gene match: 3. The CDR3 loop spans 16 amino acids. Germline CDR1 reads SGHRS; CDR2 reads YFSETQ. CDR3 in DNA: TGCGCCAGCAGCTCCGGGACTAGCGGGGGGGCAGAGACCCAGTACTTC. This translates into CASSSGTSGGAETQYF.

This sequence joins TRBV2 and TRBJ1-2; 7 bases are shared with TRBD1. There are 14 residues in the CDR3. Looked up from germline, CDR1 is SNHLY and CDR2 is FYNNEI. V lost 1 base to trimming and J lost 4 bases; unmatched junction nucleotides: 3. This CDR3 reads CASSEGTGSYGYTF. In DNA, the CDR3 is TGTGCCAGCAGTGAAGGGACAGGCTCCTATGGCTACACCTTC.

This clone came up a few times. The chain couples TRBV6-5 to TRBJ1-2; 8 nucleotides line up with TRBD1. The CDR3 sequence is 15 residues long. Trimming took 0 bases from V and 6 from J; bases not matched to a gene: 6. The germline gives CDR1 MNHEY, CDR2 SVGAGI. CDR3 sequence: CASSYSGQGRDGYTF. The CDR3, as DNA: TGTGCCAGCAGTTACTCAGGACAGGGAAGGGATGGCTACACCTTC.

Only one count was recorded for this clone. This CDR3 is CASSLLAGAYNEQFF. The DNA for the CDR3 is TGTGCCAGCAGTTTACTAGCGGGAGCCTACAATGAGCAGTTCTTC. The V and J genes are TRBV27 and TRBJ2-1, with TRBD2 matching over 10 bases. The CDR3 is 15 residues long. The germline V gene has CDR1 MNHEY and CDR2 SMNVEV (reference sequence). Unmatched junction bases numbered 0, after V lost 2 bases and J lost 2 bases.

The CDR3: CASLQIYTGELFF. The CDR3, as DNA: TGTGCCAGCCTACAGATATACACCGGGGAGCTGTTTTTT. This chain links TRBV2 with TRBJ2-2, with D unclear. Germline V CDR1 and CDR2: SNHLY, FYNNEI. The CDR3 totals 13 residues. The V gene lost 8 bases and the J gene lost 3 bases, with 10 bases spanning the gap.

The rearrangement joins TRBV27 to TRBJ2-3, with D possibly being TRBD1 (7 bases). V dropped 3 bases and J dropped 3 bases, with 13 bases sitting between them. CDR3 length: 15 amino acids. Germline values: CDR1 MNHEY, CDR2 SMNVEV (reference sequence). Here the CDR3 reads CASSLTTGRTDTQYF. DNA of the CDR3: TGTGCCAGCAGTTTGACGACAGGGAGGACAGATACGCAGTATTTT.

This clone was counted a single time. The chain has TRBV2 and TRBJ1-6; TRBD1 might be the D (5 bases). The CDR3 consists of 16 residues. The V and J ends lost 8 bases and 10 bases respectively, with 24 bases between them. Germline CDR1 and CDR2: SNHLY and FYNNEI. CDR3 bases: TGTGCCAGCGGGGGGGGAGGCAGTAATTTTGGATCACCCCTCCACTTT. This translates into CASGGGGSNFGSPLHF.

This clone was found once. The chain couples TRBV5-1 to TRBJ2-1; D might be TRBD1 (5 bases). This CDR3 is 15 amino acids long. CDR1 and CDR2 (germline): SGHRS, YFSETQ. V dropped 0 bases and J dropped 4 bases, with 11 bases sitting between them. CDR3 loop: CASSLGQGRYNEQFF. CDR3 in DNA: TGCGCCAGCAGCTTGGGTCAGGGAAGGTACAATGAGCAGTTCTTC.

This chain links TRBV11-2 with TRBJ2-1; perhaps TRBD2 as D (6 bases). This CDR3 region has 15 residues. V gave up 7 bases and J gave up 8 bases, with 21 bases separating them. Germline assignment: CDR1 SGHAT and CDR2 FQNNGV. CDR3 DNA: TGTGCCAGCACCCAAGGTGGCGGGGTGACTGATGAGCAGTTCTTC. This codes for CASTQGGGVTDEQFF.